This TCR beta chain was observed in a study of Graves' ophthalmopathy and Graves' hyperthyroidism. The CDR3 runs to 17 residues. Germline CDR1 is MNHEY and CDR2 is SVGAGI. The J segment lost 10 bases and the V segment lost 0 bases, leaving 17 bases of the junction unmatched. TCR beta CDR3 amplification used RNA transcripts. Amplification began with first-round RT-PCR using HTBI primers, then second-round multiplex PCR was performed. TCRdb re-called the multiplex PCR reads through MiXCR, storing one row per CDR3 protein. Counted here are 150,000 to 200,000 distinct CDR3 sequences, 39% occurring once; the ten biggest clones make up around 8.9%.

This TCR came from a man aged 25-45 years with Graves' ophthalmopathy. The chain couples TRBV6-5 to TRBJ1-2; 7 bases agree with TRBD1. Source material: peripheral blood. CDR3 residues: CASSYSDRPTVSGFYTF. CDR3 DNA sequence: TGTGCCAGCAGTTACTCGGACAGGCCCACAGTATCTGGTTTCTACACCTTC.